The 10 T cell receptor beta chains presented below share a single source sample, sequenced in a study of cytomegalovirus exposure and HLA in healthy donors. Vbeta (60) and Jbeta (13) primers were used in the PCR. Here immunoSEQ multiplex PCR was the method, and the copy in TCRdb shows in-frame clones only, minus some. Counted here are some 76,000 clones, 65% to 85% occurring once; the ten biggest clones make up approximately 5%. What was sequenced was PBMCs. The receptors were gathered from a man in his fifties or sixties in good health and CMV-seropositive.

This rearrangement joins TRBV6-1 to TRBJ1-1, with D perhaps matching TRBD1 (5 bases). V was clipped by 2 bases and J by 7 bases, with 20 bases between them. The CDR3 spans 16 residues. Germline CDR1 is MNHNS and CDR2 is SASEGT. This CDR3 reads CASSEFGWAGNFEAFF. CDR3 DNA: TGTGCCAGCAGTGAATTCGGCTGGGCAGGGAATTTTGAAGCTTTCTTT.

This clone has more than one count but fewer than ten. The chain recombines TRBV7-9 with TRBJ2-7; D unresolved. Germline V gene sequence: CDR1 SEHNR, CDR2 FQNEAQ (reference sequence). This CDR3 region has 12 residues. The V end lost 1 base, the J end lost 5 bases, and 6 bases lay between the germline ends. CDR3 region: CASSLGANEQYF. CDR3 in DNA: TGTGCCAGCAGCTTAGGGGCGAACGAGCAGTACTTC.

CDR3 amino acids: CASSSDGRGPYEQYF. The CDR3 region has the DNA TGTGCCAGCAGCTCAGATGGGCGGGGACCCTACGAGCAGTACTTC. The rearrangement links TRBV7-2 to TRBJ2-7, with a possible D match to TRBD2 (6 bases). This CDR3 region has 15 residues. V lost 4 bases, J lost 2 bases, and 15 bases lay in between. The germline gives CDR1 SGHTA, CDR2 FQGNSA.

This clone was observed a single time. The chain uses TRBV14 and TRBJ2-1, with D possibly TRBD1 on 6 matching bases. The CDR3 extends over 15 amino acids. Trimming took 4 bases from V and 1 from J, leaving 11 bases between them. Germline lookup yields CDR1 SGHDN and CDR2 FVKESK. The CDR3 bases are TGTGCCAGCAGCCCGCACAGGGCTTCCTACAATGAGCAGTTCTTC. Protein sequence: CASSPHRASYNEQFF. Complete variable domain (other parts from reference TRBV14 and TRBJ2-1): EAGVTQFPSHSVIEKGQTVTLRCDPISGHDNLYWYRRVMGKEIKFLLHFVKESKQDESGMPNNRFLAERTGGTYSTLKVQPAELEDSGVYFCASSPHRASYNEQFFGPGTRLTVL.

The rearrangement uses TRBV9 and TRBJ2-1; TRBD2 agrees at 11 bases. CDR3 size: 19 residues. Per the germline V gene, CDR1 is SGDLS and CDR2 is YYNGEE. The V gene end was trimmed by 4 bases and the J gene end by 7 bases; junction bases not matched to a gene: 19. The DNA for the CDR3 is TGTGCCAGCAGCCCCACGTTGACCCTAATAGCGGGGGGGCCAAATGAGCAGTTCTTC. As protein: CASSPTLTLIAGGPNEQFF.

The CDR3 bases are TGTGCCAGCAGTTTATTTATTGGGACTAGGGGTGAAGAGACCCAGTACTTC. It codes for CASSLFIGTRGEETQYF. This sequence joins TRBV28 and TRBJ2-5, with 8 nucleotides matching TRBD2. V lost 1 base, J lost 3 bases, and 10 bases stayed unmatched. The CDR3 covers 17 residues. The V gene's germline CDR1 is MDHEN and CDR2 SYDVKM.

The rearrangement links TRBV5-8 to TRBJ2-1; 8 bases align to TRBD2. The CDR3 extends over 15 amino acids. Trimming took 5 bases from V and 4 from J; bases not matched to a gene: 8. The V gene's germline CDR1 is SGHTS and CDR2 YDEGEE. The CDR3 nucleotides read TGTGCCAGCAGTCCTGAACTAGCGGTATACAATGAGCAGTTCTTC. It is translated as CASSPELAVYNEQFF.

This clone was counted a few times. The junction differs from germline at one of its ends, possibly a read error. This rearrangement joins TRBV7-9 to TRBJ2-1; possibly TRBD2 for D (7 bases). The CDR3 loop spans 17 amino acids. Germline assignment: CDR1 SEHNR and CDR2 FQNEAQ (reference sequence). CDR3 amino acids: CSSSSTRGEGLYNEQFF. CDR3 coding DNA: TGTTCCAGCAGCTCTACTAGGGGGGAGGGCCTTTACAATGAGCAGTTCTTC.

The rearrangement uses TRBV18 and TRBJ1-2; 7 bases agree with TRBD1. V gave up 2 bases and J gave up 3 bases; unmatched junction bases: 0. The length of the CDR3 is 13 residues. Per the germline V gene, CDR1 is KGHSH and CDR2 is LQKENI. CDR3 in DNA: TGTGCCAGCTCACCAGGGACAGACTATGGCTACACCTTC. The encoded protein is CASSPGTDYGYTF.

This chain uses TRBV2 with TRBJ2-5, with 10 nucleotides matching TRBD1. Per the germline V gene, CDR1 is SNHLY and CDR2 is FYNNEI. Unmatched junction bases numbered 13, after V lost 10 bases and J lost 8 bases. The CDR3 runs 14 residues. The CDR3 nucleotides are TGTGCCACCTGGACAGGGGGACCATCGTTAACCCAGTACTTC. It yields the protein CATWTGGPSLTQYF.